The 19 T cell receptor beta chains below come from one sample, sequenced in a study of STAT3 mutations in large granular lymphocyte leukemia. Findings and caveats of the study: Every T-cell large granular lymphocyte leukemia patient had at least one immunodominant TCR beta clonotype.

Assay used: immunoSEQ multiplex PCR; TCRdb lists only in-frame clones, some missing. This table has under 5,000 clones, approximately 49% appearing once. Their target antigens are unknown. The sequenced sample consisted of peripheral blood mononuclear cells. All receptors derive from a man between 60 and 75 years old with T-cell large granular lymphocyte leukemia. Some clones in this sample may be carry-over from other donors' samples.

The chain combines TRBV6-6 with TRBJ1-5; TRBD1 aligns across 10 bases. Trimming at V came to 8 bases and at J to 7 bases, leaving 11 bases not matched to a gene. CDR1 is MNHNY, CDR2 SVGAGI, per germline (reference sequence). This CDR3 is 15 amino acids long. This chain's CDR3 is CASLPTGTGAQPQHF. The CDR3 DNA reads TGTGCCAGCCTTCCAACCGGGACAGGGGCGCAGCCCCAGCATTTT.

The table lists this clone with a few counts. This chain links TRBV9 with TRBJ1-1; D perhaps matches TRBD1 (6 bases). The CDR3 is 14 amino acids. V lost 3 bases and J lost 2, with 11 bases in between. Germline values: CDR1 SGDLS, CDR2 YYNGEE. In DNA, the CDR3 is TGTGCCAGCAGCGCCGGACAGCTCAACACTGAAGCTTTCTTT. It specifies CASSAGQLNTEAFF.

This chain uses TRBV27 with TRBJ1-1; D unresolved. V lost 3 bases and J 2 bases, leaving 7 bases between the germline ends. This CDR3 comprises 13 residues. Germline V gene data show CDR1 as MNHEY and CDR2 as SMNVEV (reference sequence). CDR3: CASSLSRNTEAFF. CDR3 sequence (DNA): TGTGCCAGCAGTTTGTCCAGAAACACTGAAGCTTTCTTT.

The chain links TRBV18 to TRBJ1-5; a possible D gene is TRBD1 (6 bases). V gave up 3 bases and J gave up 3 bases, with 18 bases separating them. CDR1 is KGHSH and CDR2 is LQKENI in the germline V gene. The CDR3 runs 17 residues. The DNA of the CDR3 is TGTGCCAGCTCACCGGTCAAGGTGTGGGACAACAATCAGCCCCAGCATTTT. Its translation is CASSPVKVWDNNQPQHF.

The rearrangement links TRBV5-1 to TRBJ2-7; D gene uncertain. In germline, CDR1 is SGHRS, CDR2 YFSETQ. V was cut by 0 bases and J by 0 bases, with 7 bases left in between. The CDR3 is 14 residues long. The CDR3 loop reads CASSLDGFSYEQYF. The DNA of the CDR3 is TGCGCCAGCAGCTTGGATGGGTTCTCCTACGAGCAGTACTTC.

The chain is built from TRBV5-1 and TRBJ2-3; possibly TRBD2 for D (6 bases). This CDR3 comprises 14 residues. Germline CDR1 and CDR2: SGHRS and YFSETQ. The V end was cut by 4 bases, the J end by 0 bases, with 9 bases between. In DNA form, the CDR3 reads TGCGCCAGCAGCGAGGGACTCAGCACAGATACGCAGTATTTT. Its translation is CASSEGLSTDTQYF.

This clone was picked up a small number of times. The V and J genes are TRBV4-1 and TRBJ1-6, with D possibly matching TRBD1 (5 bases). The germline V and J ends were trimmed by 1 base and 7 bases, with 11 bases remaining between them. Germline lookup yields CDR1 MGHRA and CDR2 YSYEKL. The CDR3 contains 15 residues. CDR3 in amino acids: CASSQGQPGNSPLHF. Written as DNA, the CDR3 is TGCGCCAGCAGCCAAGGACAGCCGGGGAATTCACCCCTCCACTTT.

The sample holds a few counts of this clone. The genes are TRBV13 and TRBJ2-7; D may be TRBD1 (6 bases). CDR3 length: 15 residues. Germline CDR1 is PRHDT and CDR2 is FYEKMQ (reference sequence). V was pared by 0 bases and J by 6 bases, with 15 bases between. CDR3 sequence reads: CASSLGGLQGGEQYF. The CDR3, as DNA: TGTGCCAGCAGCTTAGGGGGCCTACAGGGCGGCGAGCAGTACTTC.

V usage is TRBV6-5 and J usage is TRBJ1-5; D is unresolved. V lost 6 bases and J 2 bases, leaving 8 bases between the germline ends. The CDR3 has 13 amino acids. CDR1 is MNHEY, CDR2 SVGAGI, per germline. The CDR3 region has the DNA TGTGCCAGCAGGGGTGCGGGCAATCAGCCCCAGCATTTT. Translating it yields CASRGAGNQPQHF.

Only a few counts were recorded for this clone. This chain connects TRBV5-6 to TRBJ1-6; D not resolved. The CDR3 has 13 amino acids. Germline CDR1 is SGHDT and CDR2 is YYEEEE. Trimming removed 0 bases at V and 7 bases at J, with 5 bases between. The CDR3 reads CASSLVGNSPLHF. In DNA form, the CDR3 reads TGTGCCAGCAGCTTGGTGGGGAATTCACCCCTCCACTTT.

V is TRBV14 and J is TRBJ2-7; a weak D match, TRBD1 (5 bases). Germline assignment: CDR1 SGHDN and CDR2 FVKESK. The CDR3 extends over 14 amino acids. V lost 0 bases, J lost 3 bases, and 9 bases lay in between. CDR3 nucleotide sequence: TGTGCCAGCAGCCAAGATCAGGGTTACTACGAGCAGTACTTC. This translates into CASSQDQGYYEQYF.

CDR3 DNA: TGTGCCAGCAGTGGACAGGGTCCACCCCTCCACTTT. Translated, it gives CASSGQGPPLHF. The chain has TRBV6-6 and TRBJ1-6, with 8 bases that match TRBD1. The CDR3 runs 12 residues. J was trimmed by 11 bases and V by 5 bases; bases with no gene match: 2. CDR1 is MNHNY, CDR2 SVGAGI, per germline (reference sequence).

The chain combines TRBV18 with TRBJ2-3; the D is unclear. The V and J ends lost 1 base and 4 bases respectively, with 9 bases between them. The length of the CDR3 is 14 residues. Germline assignment: CDR1 KGHSH and CDR2 LQKENI. CDR3 amino acids: CASSPRRVADTQYF. The CDR3 nucleotides read TGTGCCAGCTCACCACGAAGGGTGGCAGATACGCAGTATTTT.

The chain carries TRBV7-9 and TRBJ2-7; perhaps TRBD1 as D (5 bases). Per the germline V gene, CDR1 is SEHNR and CDR2 is FQNEAQ (reference sequence). Deletions cut 5 bases from V and 5 bases from J, with 16 bases between. The CDR3 sequence is 14 residues long. In DNA form, the CDR3 reads TGTGCCAGCAGCCCTCTACAGGCTTTCCACGAGCAGTACTTC. Translated, it gives CASSPLQAFHEQYF.

This chain joins TRBV4-3 and TRBJ1-5; D is undetermined. Germline CDR1 LGHNA, CDR2 YSLEER. The CDR3 loop spans 15 amino acids. V shed 2 bases and J shed 6 bases, with 14 bases lying between them. The CDR3 nucleotides are TGCGCCAGCAGCCAATCAATTGGTGGTAGTCAGCCCCAGCATTTT. Translation: CASSQSIGGSQPQHF.

This clone was seen a handful of times. The rearrangement joins TRBV5-6 to TRBJ2-3; no firm D call. The ends were cut back, 4 bases at V and 1 base at J, with 7 bases in the middle. CDR3 size: 13 residues. Per the germline V gene, CDR1 is SGHDT and CDR2 is YYEEEE. The CDR3 bases are TGTGCCAGCAGCCGTGACCGCACAGATACGCAGTATTTT. Residues: CASSRDRTDTQYF.

This clone has a handful of counts. The chain employs TRBV2 and TRBJ2-7; 11 bases align to TRBD2. Germline-derived CDR1 and CDR2 are SNHLY and FYNNEI. The J segment lost 3 bases and the V segment lost 11 bases, leaving 15 bases of the junction unmatched. The CDR3 is made up of 16 amino acids. The CDR3 spells CAGSPKTGTSGYEQYV. The CDR3 bases are TGTGCCGGTTCTCCAAAAACCGGGACTAGCGGCTACGAGCAGTACGTC.

This rearrangement joins TRBV5-6 to TRBJ2-5; TRBD2 aligns across 10 bases. The CDR3 contains 16 residues. The V and J ends lost 4 bases and 3 bases, in that order; junction bases with no gene match: 9. CDR1 is SGHDT, CDR2 YYEEEE, per germline. The CDR3 reads CASSLDLGLAEETQYF. Here the CDR3 DNA reads TGTGCCAGCAGCCTCGATTTAGGACTAGCGGAAGAGACCCAGTACTTC.

In its sample, this clone was seen a few times. The V gene is TRBV4-3, the J gene TRBJ1-1; 10 bases fit TRBD1. CDR1 LGHNA and CDR2 YSLEER come from the germline V gene. J lost 1 base, V lost 0 bases, and 5 bases had no gene match. CDR3 length equals 17 residues. This chain's CDR3 is CASSQDGQGGPNTEAFF. The CDR3, as DNA: TGCGCCAGCAGCCAAGATGGACAGGGGGGGCCGAACACTGAAGCTTTCTTT.